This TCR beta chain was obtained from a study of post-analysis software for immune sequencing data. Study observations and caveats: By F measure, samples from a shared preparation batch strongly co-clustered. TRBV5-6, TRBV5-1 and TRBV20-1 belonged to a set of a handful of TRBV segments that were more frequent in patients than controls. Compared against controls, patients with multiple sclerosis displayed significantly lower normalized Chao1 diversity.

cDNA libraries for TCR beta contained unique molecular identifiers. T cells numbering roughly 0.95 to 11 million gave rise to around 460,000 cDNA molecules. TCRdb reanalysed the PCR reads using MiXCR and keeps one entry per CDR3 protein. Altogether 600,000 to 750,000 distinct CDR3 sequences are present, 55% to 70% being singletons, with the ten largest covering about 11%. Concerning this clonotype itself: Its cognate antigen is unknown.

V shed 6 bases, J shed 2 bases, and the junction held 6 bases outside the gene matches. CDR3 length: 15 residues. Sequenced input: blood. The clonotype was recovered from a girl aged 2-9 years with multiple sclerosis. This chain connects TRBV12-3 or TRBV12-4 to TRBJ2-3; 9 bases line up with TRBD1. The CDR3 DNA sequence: TGTGCCAGCAGCTTCCGGGACAGGGCCACAGATACGCAGTATTTT. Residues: CASSFRDRATDTQYF.